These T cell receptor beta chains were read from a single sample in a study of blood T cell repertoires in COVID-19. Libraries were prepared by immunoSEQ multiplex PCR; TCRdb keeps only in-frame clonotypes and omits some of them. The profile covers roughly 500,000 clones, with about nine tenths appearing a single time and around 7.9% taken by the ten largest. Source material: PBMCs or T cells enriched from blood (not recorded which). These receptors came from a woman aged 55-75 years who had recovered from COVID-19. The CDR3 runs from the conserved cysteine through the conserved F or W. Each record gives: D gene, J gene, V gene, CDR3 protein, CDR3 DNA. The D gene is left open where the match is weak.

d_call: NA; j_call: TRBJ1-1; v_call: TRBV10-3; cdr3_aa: CAIFAGQWNTEAFF; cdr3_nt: TGTGCCATCTTCGCCGGACAGTGGAACACTGAAGCTTTCTTT
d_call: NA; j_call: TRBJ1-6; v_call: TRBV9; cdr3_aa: CASSGQDSSYNSPLHF; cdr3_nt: TGTGCCAGCAGCGGACAGGACTCCTCCTATAATTCACCCCTCCACTTT
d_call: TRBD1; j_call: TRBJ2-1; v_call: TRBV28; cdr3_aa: CASSSNLRTGGWDNEQFF; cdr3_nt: TGTGCCAGCAGTTCAAACCTAAGAACAGGGGGCTGGGACAATGAGCAGTTCTTC
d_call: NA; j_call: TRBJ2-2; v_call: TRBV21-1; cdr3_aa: CASSHTAGGETGELFF; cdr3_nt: TGTGCCAGCAGCCACACAGCGGGGGGGGAAACCGGGGAGCTGTTTTTT
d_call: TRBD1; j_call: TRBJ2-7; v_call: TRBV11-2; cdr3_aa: CASSLGGQATYEQYF; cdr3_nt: TGTGCCAGCAGCTTAGGGGGACAGGCGACCTACGAGCAGTACTTC
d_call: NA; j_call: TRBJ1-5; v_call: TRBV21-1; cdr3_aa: CASSREGIRNQPQHF; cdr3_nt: TGTGCCAGCAGCCGGGAGGGGATCAGGAATCAGCCCCAGCATTTT
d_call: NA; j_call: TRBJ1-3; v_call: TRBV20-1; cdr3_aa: CSASPDSKFSGNTIYF; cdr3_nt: TGCAGTGCTAGTCCGGACAGCAAATTCTCTGGAAACACCATATATTTT
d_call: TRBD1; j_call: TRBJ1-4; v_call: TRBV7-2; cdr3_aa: CASSLSGTGNEKLFF; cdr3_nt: TGTGCCAGCAGCTTGTCCGGGACAGGAAATGAAAAACTGTTTTTT
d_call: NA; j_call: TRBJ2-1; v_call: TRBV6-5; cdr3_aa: CASELGGGHNEQFF; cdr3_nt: TGTGCCAGCGAATTGGGGGGGGGCCACAATGAGCAGTTCTTC
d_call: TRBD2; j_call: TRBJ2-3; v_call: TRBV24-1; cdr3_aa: CATSDLGLGTDTQYF; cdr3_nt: TGTGCCACCAGTGATCTGGGACTAGGCACAGATACGCAGTATTTT